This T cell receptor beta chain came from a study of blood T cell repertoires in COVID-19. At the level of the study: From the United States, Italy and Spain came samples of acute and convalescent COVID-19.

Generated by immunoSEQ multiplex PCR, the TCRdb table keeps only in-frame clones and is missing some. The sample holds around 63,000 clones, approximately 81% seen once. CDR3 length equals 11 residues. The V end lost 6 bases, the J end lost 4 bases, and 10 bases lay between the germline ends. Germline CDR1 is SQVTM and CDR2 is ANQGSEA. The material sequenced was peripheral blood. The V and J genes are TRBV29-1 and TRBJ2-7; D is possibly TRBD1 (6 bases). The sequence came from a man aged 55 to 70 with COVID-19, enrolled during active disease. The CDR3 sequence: CSVKDRYEQYF. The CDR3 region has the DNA TGCAGCGTGAAAGACAGGTACGAGCAGTACTTC.